The rows below give T cell receptor beta chains drawn from one sample of a study of cytomegalovirus exposure and HLA in healthy donors. The assay was immunoSEQ multiplex PCR, and TCRdb's table has in-frame clones only and misses some. The sample lists 95,000 to 100,000 clones, more than 80% occurring once. The sample comprised PBMCs. Receptors were obtained from a man in his thirties or forties in good health and CMV-seronegative. CDR3s include the opening cysteine and the closing phenylalanine or tryptophan. A D gene is named only where the DNA matches it firmly. The size of a clone is reported for some rows only, either as once, few or many, or as a class for expanded clones.

j_gene: TRBJ1-2; d_gene: .; abundance: .; v_gene: TRBV28; CDR3nt: TGTGCCAGCACGCCCTTGCCAGCCGGACAGAATTGGAACTATGGCTACACCTTC; CDR3aa: CASTPLPAGQNWNYGYTF
j_gene: TRBJ2-2; d_gene: .; abundance: .; v_gene: TRBV5-1; CDR3nt: TGCGCCAGCAGCTTGGGTGGGCTCAACACCGGGGAGCTGTTTTTT; CDR3aa: CASSLGGLNTGELFF
j_gene: TRBJ2-3; d_gene: .; abundance: .; v_gene: TRBV6-1; CDR3nt: TGTGCCAGCAGGGCTAGCACAGATACGCAGTATTTT; CDR3aa: CASRASTDTQYF
j_gene: TRBJ2-3; d_gene: .; abundance: once; v_gene: TRBV28; CDR3nt: TGTGCCAGCAGTTCGTTAGCGGCACAAGGGACAGATACGCAGTATTTT; CDR3aa: CASSSLAAQGTDTQYF
j_gene: TRBJ1-4; d_gene: TRBD1; abundance: .; v_gene: TRBV28; CDR3nt: TGTGCCAGCAGTCCACTTACAGGGGGTGATAATGAAAAACTGTTTTTT; CDR3aa: CASSPLTGGDNEKLFF
j_gene: TRBJ2-7; d_gene: TRBD2; abundance: .; v_gene: TRBV27; CDR3nt: TGTGCCAGCAGCCAGGGGACTAGCCCGGCCGAGCAGTACTTC; CDR3aa: CASSQGTSPAEQYF
j_gene: TRBJ1-2; d_gene: .; abundance: .; v_gene: TRBV5-1; CDR3nt: TGCGCCAGCAGCTTGGGGCATTACTATGGCTACACCTTC; CDR3aa: CASSLGHYYGYTF
j_gene: TRBJ2-5; d_gene: .; abundance: .; v_gene: TRBV9; CDR3nt: TGTGCCACATCTACCACCGGGACTCTCCAAGAGACCCAGTACTTC; CDR3aa: CATSTTGTLQETQYF
j_gene: TRBJ2-7; d_gene: TRBD2; abundance: once; v_gene: TRBV30; CDR3nt: TGTGCCTGGAGTGGAAGGACTAGTCTCTCCGAGCAGTACTTC; CDR3aa: CAWSGRTSLSEQYF
j_gene: TRBJ2-1; d_gene: .; abundance: .; v_gene: TRBV10-3; CDR3nt: TGTGCCATCAGTGAGCGGCGGTACAATGAGCAGTTCTTC; CDR3aa: CAISERRYNEQFF
j_gene: TRBJ2-1; d_gene: TRBD2; abundance: .; v_gene: TRBV29-1; CDR3nt: TGCAGCGCCAGAGCCGGGACTAGCGGGAGTAATGAGCAGTTCTTC; CDR3aa: CSARAGTSGSNEQFF
j_gene: TRBJ2-3; d_gene: .; abundance: .; v_gene: TRBV5-1; CDR3nt: TGCGCCGGCAGCTTGGGAGACAGAGCTATAAACACAGATACGCAGTATTTT; CDR3aa: CAGSLGDRAINTDTQYF
j_gene: TRBJ1-2; d_gene: .; abundance: .; v_gene: TRBV7-9; CDR3nt: TGTGCCAGCAGCCCCCCCGGGGGTCGCGACTATGGCTACACCTTC; CDR3aa: CASSPPGGRDYGYTF
j_gene: TRBJ2-1; d_gene: .; abundance: .; v_gene: TRBV9; CDR3nt: TGTGCCAGCAGCGTAGACGGGGTCAGGGGCTACAATGAGCAGTTCTTC; CDR3aa: CASSVDGVRGYNEQFF
j_gene: TRBJ1-5; d_gene: .; abundance: .; v_gene: TRBV5-1; CDR3nt: TGCGCCAGCAGCGGTGATGGGGCGAGCAATCAGCCCCAGCATTTT; CDR3aa: CASSGDGASNQPQHF
j_gene: TRBJ1-5; d_gene: TRBD1; abundance: .; v_gene: TRBV28; CDR3nt: TGTGCCAGCAGTCCCTTCTTGGACAGGAAAGGTCAGCCCCAGCATTTT; CDR3aa: CASSPFLDRKGQPQHF
j_gene: TRBJ2-3; d_gene: TRBD1; abundance: few; v_gene: TRBV4-1; CDR3nt: TGCGCCAGCAGCCAAGATGGCAGGGGGCGGGCAGATACGCAGTATTTT; CDR3aa: CASSQDGRGRADTQYF
j_gene: TRBJ2-7; d_gene: .; abundance: .; v_gene: TRBV5-1; CDR3nt: TGCGCCAGCAGCCTGACGACTGGGGGGACCTACGAGCAGTACTTC; CDR3aa: CASSLTTGGTYEQYF
j_gene: TRBJ1-5; d_gene: .; abundance: .; v_gene: TRBV10-3; CDR3nt: TGTGCCATCAGTGAGCCCCGGGGTAGGGATGCCAATCAGCCCCAGCATTTT; CDR3aa: CAISEPRGRDANQPQHF
j_gene: TRBJ1-1; d_gene: .; abundance: .; v_gene: TRBV19; CDR3nt: TGTGCCACCGCAACAGGACGGGGGGCGAACACTGAAGCTTTCTTT; CDR3aa: CATATGRGANTEAFF
j_gene: TRBJ1-4; d_gene: TRBD1; abundance: .; v_gene: TRBV10-3; CDR3nt: TGTGCCATCAGTGAGTCAACAGGGGGAAAACTGTTTTTT; CDR3aa: CAISESTGGKLFF
j_gene: TRBJ1-2; d_gene: TRBD1; abundance: .; v_gene: TRBV30; CDR3nt: TGTGCCTCTAGAGGGGACAGCCCTTCGAAAGGCTACACCTTC; CDR3aa: CASRGDSPSKGYTF
j_gene: TRBJ1-1; d_gene: .; abundance: few; v_gene: TRBV28; CDR3nt: TGTGCCAGCAGCCTACTTATGACAGGCGAGAACACTGAAGCTTTCTTT; CDR3aa: CASSLLMTGENTEAFF
j_gene: TRBJ1-2; d_gene: TRBD1; abundance: .; v_gene: TRBV6-6; CDR3nt: TGTGCCAGCAGTTACCCCGGACAGGGGAACTATGGCTACACCTTC; CDR3aa: CASSYPGQGNYGYTF
j_gene: TRBJ2-7; d_gene: TRBD2; abundance: .; v_gene: TRBV6-5; CDR3nt: TGTGCCAGCAGTTACTCGCGCGCGGGAGTAGGCGAGCAGTACTTC; CDR3aa: CASSYSRAGVGEQYF
j_gene: TRBJ2-7; d_gene: .; abundance: .; v_gene: TRBV19; CDR3nt: TGTGCCAGTAGTATAGCGCCGGGCTACGAGCAGTACTTC; CDR3aa: CASSIAPGYEQYF
j_gene: TRBJ1-1; d_gene: TRBD1; abundance: .; v_gene: TRBV9; CDR3nt: TGTGCCAGCAGCCGTCCCGGGACAGGGTCGAACACTGAAGCTTTCTTT; CDR3aa: CASSRPGTGSNTEAFF
j_gene: TRBJ2-7; d_gene: TRBD1; abundance: .; v_gene: TRBV29-1; CDR3nt: TGCAGCGTTGCCGGGTGGACAGGGCCCTACGAGCAGTACTTC; CDR3aa: CSVAGWTGPYEQYF
j_gene: TRBJ1-5; d_gene: .; abundance: few; v_gene: TRBV6-5; CDR3nt: TGTGCCAGCTCGGACAGCTTCAATCAGCCCCAGCATTTT; CDR3aa: CASSDSFNQPQHF